The rows below give T cell receptor beta chains drawn from one sample of a study of cytomegalovirus exposure and HLA in healthy donors. Using immunoSEQ multiplex PCR, the repertoire was profiled, and TCRdb retains in-frame clones only, with some absent. This sample carries about 160,000 clones, less than 90% of them seen once, and the ten largest clones take around 2.4%. The sequenced sample was PBMCs. These receptors all come from a woman between 18 and 29 years old in good health and CMV-seronegative. The CDR3 runs from the conserved cysteine through the conserved F or W. Each record gives: clone size, D gene, V gene, CDR3 length, J gene, CDR3 DNA, CDR3 protein. A D gene is named only where the DNA matches it firmly. The size of a clone is reported for some rows only, either as once, few or many, or as a class for expanded clones.

clone size: NA
D gene: NA
V gene: TRBV9
CDR3 length: 15
J gene: TRBJ1-5
CDR3 DNA: TGTGCCAGCAGCCCAACAGGGTCCCCAAATCAGCCCCAGCATTTT
CDR3 protein: CASSPTGSPNQPQHF

clone size: NA
D gene: TRBD2
V gene: TRBV5-1
CDR3 length: 16
J gene: TRBJ2-7
CDR3 DNA: TGCGCCAGCAGCTCCCTCCAAGCGGGAGTCCCCTACGAGCAGTACTTC
CDR3 protein: CASSSLQAGVPYEQYF

clone size: once
D gene: NA
V gene: TRBV4-3
CDR3 length: 14
J gene: TRBJ1-1
CDR3 DNA: TGCGCCAGCAGCCAATCTCCTCACCAGGCTGGGGCTTTCTTT
CDR3 protein: CASSQSPHQAGAFF

clone size: NA
D gene: NA
V gene: TRBV9
CDR3 length: 15
J gene: TRBJ1-1
CDR3 DNA: TGTGCCAGCAGCGTAGGAGTAGGGGTGAACACTGAAGCTTTCTTT
CDR3 protein: CASSVGVGVNTEAFF

clone size: once
D gene: TRBD2
V gene: TRBV10-3
CDR3 length: 18
J gene: TRBJ2-1
CDR3 DNA: TGTGCCATGGGACACGGCGGGACTAGCGGGCCCCCCTACAATGAGCAGTTCTTC
CDR3 protein: CAMGHGGTSGPPYNEQFF

clone size: NA
D gene: NA
V gene: TRBV4-1
CDR3 length: 17
J gene: TRBJ1-1
CDR3 DNA: TGCGCCAGCAGCCAAGTGGTGGGCGTGGTAGTGAACACTGAAGCTTTCTTT
CDR3 protein: CASSQVVGVVVNTEAFF

clone size: NA
D gene: TRBD2
V gene: TRBV5-1
CDR3 length: 17
J gene: TRBJ2-3
CDR3 DNA: TGCGCCAGCTCCTTCTTTCTTACTAGCGGGAGGGCAAATACGCAGTATTTT
CDR3 protein: CASSFFLTSGRANTQYF

clone size: NA
D gene: NA
V gene: TRBV29-1
CDR3 length: 15
J gene: TRBJ2-7
CDR3 DNA: TGCAGCGTTGAAGGCGGGACAGCCCTTCAAGACGAGCAGTACTTC
CDR3 protein: CSVEGGTALQDEQYF

clone size: NA
D gene: TRBD1
V gene: TRBV10-3
CDR3 length: 16
J gene: TRBJ1-2
CDR3 DNA: TGTGCCATCAGTGAGTCTGGAACCGGACAGGCGGGAGGCTACACCTTC
CDR3 protein: CAISESGTGQAGGYTF

clone size: NA
D gene: NA
V gene: TRBV30
CDR3 length: 13
J gene: TRBJ1-1
CDR3 DNA: TGTGCCTGGAGTATACAGGGCGGTACTGAAGCTTTCTTT
CDR3 protein: CAWSIQGGTEAFF

clone size: NA
D gene: TRBD1
V gene: TRBV4-3
CDR3 length: 14
J gene: TRBJ2-1
CDR3 DNA: TGCGCCAGCAGCCGCAGGGGGATGGGCAATGAGCAGTTCTTC
CDR3 protein: CASSRRGMGNEQFF

clone size: NA
D gene: TRBD1
V gene: TRBV6-6
CDR3 length: 15
J gene: TRBJ1-1
CDR3 DNA: TGTGCCAGCAGCCCCGCGGGACAGGGAATAACTGAAGCTTTCTTT
CDR3 protein: CASSPAGQGITEAFF

clone size: NA
D gene: NA
V gene: TRBV6-1
CDR3 length: 13
J gene: TRBJ1-2
CDR3 DNA: TGTGCCAGCAGTGAAACGGGAGGAGAAGGCTACACCTTC
CDR3 protein: CASSETGGEGYTF

clone size: NA
D gene: TRBD1
V gene: TRBV10-3
CDR3 length: 13
J gene: TRBJ1-5
CDR3 DNA: TGTGCCATCTGGCCAGGGGGCAGTCAGCCCCAGCATTTT
CDR3 protein: CAIWPGGSQPQHF

clone size: few
D gene: TRBD1
V gene: TRBV15
CDR3 length: 17
J gene: TRBJ1-3
CDR3 DNA: TGTGCCACCAGCAGAGGGGCACAGGGGGCGACTAGAAACACCATATATTTT
CDR3 protein: CATSRGAQGATRNTIYF

clone size: NA
D gene: NA
V gene: TRBV10-3
CDR3 length: 12
J gene: TRBJ2-7
CDR3 DNA: TGTGCCATCAGTGCTACTGTCGACGAGCAGTACTTC
CDR3 protein: CAISATVDEQYF

clone size: NA
D gene: NA
V gene: TRBV6-1
CDR3 length: 13
J gene: TRBJ2-3
CDR3 DNA: TGTGCCAGCGGCCTGGGACTCACAGATACGCAGTATTTT
CDR3 protein: CASGLGLTDTQYF

clone size: NA
D gene: NA
V gene: TRBV7-9
CDR3 length: 17
J gene: TRBJ2-2
CDR3 DNA: TGTGCCAGCAGCCCGTCCCGAGACAGGAGGTACACCGGGGAGCTGTTTTTT
CDR3 protein: CASSPSRDRRYTGELFF

clone size: NA
D gene: NA
V gene: TRBV7-9
CDR3 length: 16
J gene: TRBJ1-4
CDR3 DNA: TGTGCCAGCAGCCCTCATGGTAGCGGGGGCAAAGAAAAACTGTTTTTT
CDR3 protein: CASSPHGSGGKEKLFF

clone size: NA
D gene: NA
V gene: TRBV2
CDR3 length: 15
J gene: TRBJ1-6
CDR3 DNA: TGTGCCAGCAGGACTACAGGGTTGGATAATTCACCCCTCCACTTT
CDR3 protein: CASRTTGLDNSPLHF